These T cell receptor beta chains were read from a single sample in a study of identical twins. TCRdb fed the 5' RACE reads into MiXCR, producing one record per CDR3 protein. Counted here are 300,000 to 400,000 distinct CDR3 sequences, around 12% occurring once; the ten biggest clones make up 6% to 9%. This sample was also put to use in a study of yellow fever vaccine responses in identical twins.

The material sequenced was CD8+ T cells sorted from blood. These TCRs come from a woman aged 18-29 years in good health. Both conserved end residues are part of each CDR3. A D gene is named only where the DNA matches it firmly. Rows give clone size only sometimes, using once, few, many, or a class for an expanded clone.

clone_size d_call j_call v_call cdr3_aa cdr3_nt
. TRBD1 TRBJ1-2 TRBV5-6 CASIKQGAGNYGYTF TGTGCCAGCATCAAACAGGGGGCGGGTAACTATGGCTACACCTTC
. TRBD1 TRBJ1-1 TRBV20-1 CSARGRNRGMATEAFF TGCAGTGCTAGGGGCCGGAACAGGGGAATGGCCACTGAAGCTTTCTTT
. TRBD1 TRBJ1-2 TRBV13 CASSRGQGGGYTF TGTGCCAGCAGCCGCGGACAGGGTGGTGGCTACACCTTC
few TRBD2 TRBJ2-3 TRBV20-1 CSAFTSGRGEITDTQYF TGCAGTGCGTTCACTAGCGGGAGAGGTGAAATAACAGATACGCAGTATTTT
. . TRBJ2-7 TRBV2 CASRGPKQYF TGTGCCAGCAGAGGACCAAAGCAGTACTTC
. TRBD2 TRBJ2-1 TRBV20-1 CSARDLTSGALFDEQFF TGCAGTGCTAGAGATCTTACTAGCGGGGCCCTATTCGATGAGCAGTTCTTC
. TRBD2 TRBJ2-5 TRBV29-1 CSVGLAGYQETQYF TGCAGCGTTGGCCTAGCGGGGTACCAAGAGACCCAGTACTTC
. . TRBJ1-2 TRBV11-2 CASSSPGTRYGYTF TGTGCCAGCAGCAGTCCCGGGACAAGATATGGCTACACCTTC
. TRBD2 TRBJ2-1 TRBV28 CASSPPTSSSYNEQFF TGTGCCAGCAGCCCCCCGACTAGCTCCTCCTACAATGAGCAGTTCTTC
. TRBD2 TRBJ2-1 TRBV4-1 CASSQAAGGAYNEQFF TGCGCCAGCAGCCAAGCAGCGGGAGGTGCCTACAATGAGCAGTTCTTC
. . TRBJ2-1 TRBV7-3 CASSLNGGTPLYEQFF TGTGCCAGCAGCTTAAATGGCGGGACGCCCCTGTATGAGCAGTTCTTC
few . TRBJ2-2 TRBV14 CASSQDRSRQTGELFF TGTGCCAGCAGCCAAGACCGGAGCCGTCAAACCGGGGAGCTGTTTTTT
. TRBD1 TRBJ2-3 TRBV27 CASSSQTGADTQYF TGTGCCAGCAGTTCACAGACAGGGGCAGATACGCAGTATTTT
. TRBD2 TRBJ2-1 TRBV9 CASSWASGLGDEQFF TGTGCCAGCAGCTGGGCTAGCGGGTTAGGGGATGAGCAGTTCTTC
. TRBD2 TRBJ2-5 TRBV15 CATGAMGGGETQYF TGTGCCACCGGGGCCATGGGCGGGGGGGAGACCCAGTACTTC
. TRBD2 TRBJ2-1 TRBV2 CASIEVAGDYNEQFF TGTGCCAGCATAGAGGTAGCGGGGGACTACAATGAGCAGTTCTTC
few . TRBJ2-1 TRBV19 CASSMGYNEQFF TGTGCCAGTAGTATGGGCTACAATGAGCAGTTCTTC
. . TRBJ2-5 TRBV3-1 CASSHGHWGRQETQYF TGTGCCAGCAGCCATGGGCATTGGGGACGGCAAGAGACCCAGTACTTC
. . TRBJ2-7 TRBV14 CASSQGVYEQYF TGTGCCAGCAGCCAAGGGGTCTACGAGCAGTACTTC
few TRBD2 TRBJ2-7 TRBV28 CASSPGLALYEQYF TGTGCCAGCAGCCCCGGACTAGCCCTCTACGAGCAGTACTTC
. TRBD2 TRBJ2-1 TRBV12-3/TRBV12-4 CASSPAGLAGEGNEQFF TGTGCCAGCAGCCCCGCAGGACTAGCGGGAGAAGGCAATGAGCAGTTCTTC
many TRBD2 TRBJ2-5 TRBV29-1 CSVAGTSSETQYF TGCAGCGTTGCCGGGACTAGTTCGGAGACCCAGTACTTC
. . TRBJ1-2 TRBV19 CASIPSGIAGNYGYTF TGTGCCAGTATCCCTTCCGGGATAGCGGGAAACTATGGCTACACCTTC
. TRBD1 TRBJ1-6 TRBV6-2/TRBV6-3 CASSIWTGLGAPLHF TGTGCCAGCAGTATATGGACAGGGCTGGGTGCACCCCTCCACTTT
few . TRBJ2-2 TRBV27 CASSFSYANTGELFF TGTGCCAGCAGTTTTAGCTACGCGAACACCGGGGAGCTGTTTTTT
many TRBD1 TRBJ2-7 TRBV27 CASSPYRGGREQYF TGTGCCAGCAGTCCATACAGGGGTGGGAGAGAGCAGTACTTC
. . TRBJ1-1 TRBV4-1 CASSHTTGDPEAFF TGCGCCAGCAGCCACACCACAGGAGATCCTGAAGCTTTCTTT
few . TRBJ2-1 TRBV15 CATSRVREGQYNEQFF TGTGCCACCAGCAGAGTCAGGGAGGGACAGTACAATGAGCAGTTCTTC
. TRBD1 TRBJ2-7 TRBV15 CATSSLRQGADIDEQYF TGTGCCACCAGCTCCCTGCGCCAGGGGGCCGACATTGACGAGCAGTACTTC
many . TRBJ2-1 TRBV28 CASSLGRNEQFF TGTGCCAGCAGCTTAGGAAGGAATGAGCAGTTCTTC
few . TRBJ2-3 TRBV20-1 CSARDHAIPSLTDTQYF TGCAGTGCTAGAGATCACGCCATCCCGAGTTTGACAGATACGCAGTATTTT
. TRBD2 TRBJ2-1 TRBV12-3/TRBV12-4 CASSLMVAGHNEQFF TGTGCCAGCAGTTTAATGGTAGCGGGGCACAATGAGCAGTTCTTC
. . TRBJ1-1 TRBV3-1 CTSRQTGNTEAFF TGTACCAGCAGACAAACAGGGAACACTGAAGCTTTCTTT
once TRBD1 TRBJ2-2 TRBV7-6 CASSFYPPDRASTGELFF TGTGCCAGCAGCTTTTACCCACCGGACAGGGCCAGCACCGGGGAGCTGTTTTTT
few TRBD1 TRBJ2-4 TRBV7-9 CASSLVGQAKNIQYF TGTGCCAGCAGCTTAGTGGGACAGGCCAAAAACATTCAGTACTTC
few . TRBJ1-1 TRBV4-2 CASSPLGVEAFF TGTGCCAGCAGCCCCCTGGGGGTGGAAGCTTTCTTT
. TRBD2 TRBJ2-7 TRBV5-1 CASGRLAGVSYEQYF TGCGCCAGCGGTAGACTAGCGGGAGTCTCCTACGAGCAGTACTTC
many . TRBJ2-3 TRBV12-3/TRBV12-4 CASSLWGLGTDTQYF TGTGCCAGCAGTTTATGGGGCTTGGGCACAGATACGCAGTATTTT
many . TRBJ2-3 TRBV29-1 CSVLEGEYTQYF TGCAGCGTTTTAGAGGGGGAGTATACGCAGTATTTT
few . TRBJ2-7 TRBV12-3/TRBV12-4 CASSLALQGYEQYF TGTGCCAGCAGTTTAGCGTTACAGGGCTACGAGCAGTACTTC
. . TRBJ2-1 TRBV15 CATSREGTPENNEQFF TGTGCCACCAGCAGAGAAGGGACTCCGGAGAACAATGAGCAGTTCTTC